The clone carrying this T cell receptor (beta chain) was found a few times. These data originate in a study of T-cell reconstitution after alpha-beta-depleted transplantation in children. Unique molecular identifiers were incorporated into the prepared TCRbeta library. Via MiXCR, TCRdb re-called the PCR reads, giving one row per CDR3 protein. The sample lists about 540,000 distinct CDR3 sequences; approximately 20% were seen once. The germline gives CDR1 MNHEY, CDR2 SVGEGT. The trim removed 2 bases at V and 5 bases at J, leaving 3 bases unmatched. CDR3 length: 13 residues. The sequence was collected from a human donor who donated a stem cell graft to a child with acute lymphoblastic leukemia. The chain has TRBV6-2 or TRBV6-3 and TRBJ2-7, with 7 nucleotides matching TRBD2. Sequenced material: PBMCs from the stem cell graft donor, taken from the stem cell graft. Written as DNA, the CDR3 is TGTGCCAGCAGTTACGCGGGGGTCCACGAGCAGTACTTC. Amino acid sequence: CASSYAGVHEQYF.